The sequence of this TCR beta chain was determined in a study of CD8 T cells in Susac syndrome. Overall study results and limits: The CD4+ T cell repertoires that were profiled in Susac syndrome showed no clonal expansion.

Patients with Susac syndrome fulfilled recently defined diagnostic criteria for definite or probable disease. After extraction with the RNeasy kit, about 0.45 to 1 ug of the RNA was reverse transcribed using random hexamers. Via MiXCR, TCRdb re-called the immunoSEQ multiplex PCR reads, giving one row per CDR3 protein. The table lists about 180,000 distinct CDR3 sequences, around 94% of them singletons. Notes on this clonotype: Its specificity is not known.

Sequencing was performed on CD4+ T cells from PBMCs. The sequence was obtained from a human donor with Susac syndrome.

The CDR3 protein is CATSRPGPSAPNEQFF. The CDR3 region has the DNA TGTGCCACCAGCAGACCGGGCCCCTCGGCCCCCAATGAGCAGTTCTTC. The V call is TRBV15, the J call TRBJ2-1; D is unresolved. The germline V gene encodes CDR1 LNHNV and CDR2 YYDKDF (reference sequence). The CDR3 contains 16 residues. V shed 2 bases and J shed 6 bases, with 17 bases lying between them.